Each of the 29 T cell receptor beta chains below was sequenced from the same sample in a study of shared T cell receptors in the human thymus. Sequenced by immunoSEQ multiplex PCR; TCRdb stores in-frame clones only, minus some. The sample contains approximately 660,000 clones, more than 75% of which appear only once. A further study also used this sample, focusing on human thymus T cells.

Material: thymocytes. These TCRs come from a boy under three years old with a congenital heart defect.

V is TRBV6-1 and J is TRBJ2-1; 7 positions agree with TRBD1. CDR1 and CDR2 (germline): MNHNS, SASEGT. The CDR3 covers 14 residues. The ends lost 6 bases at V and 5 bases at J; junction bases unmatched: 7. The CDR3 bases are TGTGCCAGCAGCTGGACAGGAAGAAACAATGAGCAGTTCTTC. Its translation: CASSWTGRNNEQFF.

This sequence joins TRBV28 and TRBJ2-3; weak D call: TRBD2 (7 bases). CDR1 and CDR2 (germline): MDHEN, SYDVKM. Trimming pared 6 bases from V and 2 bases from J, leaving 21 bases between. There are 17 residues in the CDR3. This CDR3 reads CASSHLGGEKSTDTQYF. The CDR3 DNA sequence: TGTGCCAGCAGCCACCTAGGGGGGGAGAAATCCACAGATACGCAGTATTTT.

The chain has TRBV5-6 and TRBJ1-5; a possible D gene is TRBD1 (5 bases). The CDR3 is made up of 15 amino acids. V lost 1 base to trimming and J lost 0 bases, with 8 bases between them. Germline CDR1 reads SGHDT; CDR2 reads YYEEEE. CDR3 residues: CASSLRGRSNQPQHF. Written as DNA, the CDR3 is TGTGCCAGCAGCTTGAGGGGCCGTAGCAATCAGCCCCAGCATTTT.

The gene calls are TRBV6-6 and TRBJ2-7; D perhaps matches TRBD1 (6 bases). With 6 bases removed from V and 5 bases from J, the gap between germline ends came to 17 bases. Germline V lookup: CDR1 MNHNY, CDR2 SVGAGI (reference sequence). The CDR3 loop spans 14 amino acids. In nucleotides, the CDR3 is TGTGCCAGCAGGGCAGGGGCGCTTATCCACGAGCAGTACTTC. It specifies CASRAGALIHEQYF.

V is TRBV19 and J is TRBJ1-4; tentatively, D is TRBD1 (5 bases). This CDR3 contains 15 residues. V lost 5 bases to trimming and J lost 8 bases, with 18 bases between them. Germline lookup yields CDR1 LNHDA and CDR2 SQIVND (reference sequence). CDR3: CASSSTGPPWEKLFF. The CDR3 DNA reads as TGTGCCAGTAGTTCTACAGGACCCCCTTGGGAAAAACTGTTTTTT.

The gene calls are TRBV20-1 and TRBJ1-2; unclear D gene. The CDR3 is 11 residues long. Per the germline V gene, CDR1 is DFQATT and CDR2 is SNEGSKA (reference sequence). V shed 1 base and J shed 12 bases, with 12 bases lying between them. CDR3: CSARGLGRDTF. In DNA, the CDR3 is TGCAGTGCTAGAGGTCTGGGGAGGGACACCTTC.

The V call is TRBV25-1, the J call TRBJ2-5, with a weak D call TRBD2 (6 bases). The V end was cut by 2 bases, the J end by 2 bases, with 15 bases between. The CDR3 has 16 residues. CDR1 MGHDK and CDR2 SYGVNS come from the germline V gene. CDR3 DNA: TGTGCCAGCAGTGAAGGGACTGGAGGGGCACAAGAGACCCAGTACTTC. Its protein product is CASSEGTGGAQETQYF. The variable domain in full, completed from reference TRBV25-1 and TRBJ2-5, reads EADIYQTPRYLVIGTGKKITLECSQTMGHDKMYWYQQDPGMELHLIHYSYGVNSTEKGDLSSESTVSRIRTEHFPLTLESARPSHTSQYLCASSEGTGGAQETQYFGPGTRLLVL.

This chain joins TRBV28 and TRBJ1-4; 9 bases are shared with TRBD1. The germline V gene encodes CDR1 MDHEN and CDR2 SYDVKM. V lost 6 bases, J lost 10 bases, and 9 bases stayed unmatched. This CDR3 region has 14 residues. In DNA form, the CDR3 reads TGTGCCAGCAGAAACAGGGGGCGTGAGCGAAAACTGTTTTTT. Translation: CASRNRGRERKLFF.

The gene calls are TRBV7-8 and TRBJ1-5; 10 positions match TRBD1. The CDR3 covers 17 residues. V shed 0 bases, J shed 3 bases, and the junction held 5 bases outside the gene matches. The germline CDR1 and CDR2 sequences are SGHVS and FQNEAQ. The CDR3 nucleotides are TGTGCCAGCAGCTTAGCGCGGGGACAGGGGTACAATCAGCCCCAGCATTTT. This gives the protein CASSLARGQGYNQPQHF.

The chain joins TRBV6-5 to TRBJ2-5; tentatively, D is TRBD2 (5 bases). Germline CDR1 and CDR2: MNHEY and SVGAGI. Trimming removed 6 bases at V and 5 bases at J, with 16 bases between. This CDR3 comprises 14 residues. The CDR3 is CASRCGSWWETQYF. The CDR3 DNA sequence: TGTGCCAGCAGATGCGGGTCCTGGTGGGAGACCCAGTACTTC.

The CDR3 DNA is TGTGCCAGCAGCCAGACTAGCGGGAGGTCGACCCAGTACTTC. Amino acid sequence: CASSQTSGRSTQYF. The chain links TRBV27 to TRBJ2-5, with 13 nucleotides matching TRBD2. The CDR3 runs to 14 residues. Germline values: CDR1 MNHEY, CDR2 SMNVEV (reference sequence). Trimming cost V 6 bases and J 7 bases; bases outside gene matches: 5.

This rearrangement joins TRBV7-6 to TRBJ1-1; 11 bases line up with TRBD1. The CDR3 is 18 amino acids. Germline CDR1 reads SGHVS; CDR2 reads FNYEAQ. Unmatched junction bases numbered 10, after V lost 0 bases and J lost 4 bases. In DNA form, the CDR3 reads TGTGCCAGCAGCTTAGCGAGTGGGCGGGGACAGGGGGTCACTGAAGCTTTCTTT. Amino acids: CASSLASGRGQGVTEAFF.

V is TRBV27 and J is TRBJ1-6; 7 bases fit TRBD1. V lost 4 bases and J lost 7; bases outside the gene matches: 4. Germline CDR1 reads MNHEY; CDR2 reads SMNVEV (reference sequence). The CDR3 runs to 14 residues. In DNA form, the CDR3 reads TGTGCCAGCAGTTCCCAGGGGGTGAATTCACCCCTCCACTTT. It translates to CASSSQGVNSPLHF.

The CDR3 DNA reads as TGTGCCAGCAGCCTAACAGGCTCTGGGGCCAACGTCCTGACTTTC. Residues: CASSLTGSGANVLTF. The chain uses TRBV6-1 and TRBJ2-6, with D perhaps matching TRBD1 (5 bases). Between the trimmed V and J ends, which lost 6 bases and 0 bases, there was a span of 9 bases. Germline loops: CDR1 MNHNS, CDR2 SASEGT. The CDR3 runs to 15 residues.

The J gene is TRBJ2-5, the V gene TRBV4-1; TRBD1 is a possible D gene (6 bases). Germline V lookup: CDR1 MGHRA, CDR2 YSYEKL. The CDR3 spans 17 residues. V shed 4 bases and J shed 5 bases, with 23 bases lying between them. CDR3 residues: CASSLGAWGRGRETQYF. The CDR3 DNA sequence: TGCGCCAGCAGCCTAGGGGCTTGGGGGCGCGGGCGCGAGACCCAGTACTTC.

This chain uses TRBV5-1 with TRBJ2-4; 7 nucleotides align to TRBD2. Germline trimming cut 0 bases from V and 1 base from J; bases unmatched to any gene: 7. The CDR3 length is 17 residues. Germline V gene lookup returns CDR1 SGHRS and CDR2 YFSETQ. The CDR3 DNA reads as TGCGCCAGCAGCTTGGACCGGGAGGCCCAGGCCAAAAACATTCAGTACTTC. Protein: CASSLDREAQAKNIQYF.

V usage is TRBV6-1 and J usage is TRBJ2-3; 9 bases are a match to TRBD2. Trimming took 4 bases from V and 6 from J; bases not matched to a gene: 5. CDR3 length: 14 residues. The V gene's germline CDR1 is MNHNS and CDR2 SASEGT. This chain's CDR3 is CASSGSGSSDTQYF. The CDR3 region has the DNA TGTGCCAGCAGTGGTAGCGGGAGTTCGGATACGCAGTATTTT.

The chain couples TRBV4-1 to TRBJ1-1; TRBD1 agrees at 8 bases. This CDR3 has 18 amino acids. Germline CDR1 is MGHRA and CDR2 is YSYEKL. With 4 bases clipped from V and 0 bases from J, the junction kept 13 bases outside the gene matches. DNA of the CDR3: TGCGCCAGCAGCCCTACCGCGATGGACAGGGCCATGAACACTGAAGCTTTCTTT. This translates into CASSPTAMDRAMNTEAFF.

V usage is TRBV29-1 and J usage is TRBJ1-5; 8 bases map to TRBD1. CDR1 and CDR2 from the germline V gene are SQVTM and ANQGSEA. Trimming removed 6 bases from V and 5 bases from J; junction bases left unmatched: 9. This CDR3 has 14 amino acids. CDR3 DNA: TGCAGCGTCGGGACAGGCCCTGGACATCAGCCCCAGCATTTT. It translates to CSVGTGPGHQPQHF.

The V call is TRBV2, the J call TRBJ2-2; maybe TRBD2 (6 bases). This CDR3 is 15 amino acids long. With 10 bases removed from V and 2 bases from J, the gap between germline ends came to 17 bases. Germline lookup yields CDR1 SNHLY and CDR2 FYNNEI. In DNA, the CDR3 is TGTGCCATCCCACGGGGACTGTCAAACACCGGGGAGCTGTTTTTT. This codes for CAIPRGLSNTGELFF.

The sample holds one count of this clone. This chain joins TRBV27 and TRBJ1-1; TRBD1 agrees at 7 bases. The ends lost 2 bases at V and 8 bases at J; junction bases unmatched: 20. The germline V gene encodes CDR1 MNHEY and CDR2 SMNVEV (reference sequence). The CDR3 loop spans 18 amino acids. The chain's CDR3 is CASSLVRGVLPDKLEAFF. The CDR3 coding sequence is TGTGCCAGCAGTTTAGTCAGGGGGGTCCTTCCGGACAAGTTGGAAGCTTTCTTT.

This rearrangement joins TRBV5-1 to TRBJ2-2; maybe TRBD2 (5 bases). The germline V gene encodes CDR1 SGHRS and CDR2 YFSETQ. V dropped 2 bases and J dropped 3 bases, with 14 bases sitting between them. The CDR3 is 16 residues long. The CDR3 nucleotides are TGCGCCAGCAGCTTACTAGTTCGCGAGTACACCGGGGAGCTGTTTTTT. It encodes CASSLLVREYTGELFF.

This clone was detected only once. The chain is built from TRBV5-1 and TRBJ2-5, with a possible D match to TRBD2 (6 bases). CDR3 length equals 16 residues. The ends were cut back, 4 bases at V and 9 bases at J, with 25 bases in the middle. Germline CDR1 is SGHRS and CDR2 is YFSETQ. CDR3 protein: CASSGTPGAALEAQYF. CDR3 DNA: TGCGCCAGCAGCGGGACCCCGGGAGCCGCCCTTGAGGCCCAGTACTTC.

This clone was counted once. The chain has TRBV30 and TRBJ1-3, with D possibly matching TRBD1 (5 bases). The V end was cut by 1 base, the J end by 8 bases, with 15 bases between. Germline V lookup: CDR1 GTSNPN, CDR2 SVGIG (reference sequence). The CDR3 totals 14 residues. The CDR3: CAWSAETEGDTIYF. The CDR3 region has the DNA TGTGCCTGGAGTGCTGAGACAGAAGGGGACACCATATATTTT.

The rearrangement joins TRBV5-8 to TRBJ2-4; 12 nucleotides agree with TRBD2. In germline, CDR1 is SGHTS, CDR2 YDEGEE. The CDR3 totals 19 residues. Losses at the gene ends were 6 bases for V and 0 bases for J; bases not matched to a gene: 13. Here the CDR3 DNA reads TGTGCCAGCAACCCCCTAGCGGGAGGGGACCTAATAGCCAAAAACATTCAGTACTTC. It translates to CASNPLAGGDLIAKNIQYF.

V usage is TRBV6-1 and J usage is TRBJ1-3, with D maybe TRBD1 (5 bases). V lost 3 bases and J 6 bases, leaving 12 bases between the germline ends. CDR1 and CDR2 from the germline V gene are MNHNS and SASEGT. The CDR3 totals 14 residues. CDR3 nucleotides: TGTGCCAGCAGTGAGTCAGCGGGGGAAAACACCATATATTTT. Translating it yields CASSESAGENTIYF.

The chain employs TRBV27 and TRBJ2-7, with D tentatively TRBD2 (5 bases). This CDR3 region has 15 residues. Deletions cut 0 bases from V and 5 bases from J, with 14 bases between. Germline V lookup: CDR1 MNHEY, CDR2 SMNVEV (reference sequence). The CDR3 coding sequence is TGTGCCAGCAGTTTATCCCACGGAGGCAGCAACGAGCAGTACTTC. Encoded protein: CASSLSHGGSNEQYF.

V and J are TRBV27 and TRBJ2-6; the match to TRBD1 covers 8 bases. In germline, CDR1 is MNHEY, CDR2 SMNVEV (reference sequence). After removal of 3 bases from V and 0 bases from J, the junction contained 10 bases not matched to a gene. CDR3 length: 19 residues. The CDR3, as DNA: TGTGCCAGCAGTTTCCTAAAGGACAGGGTCTTCTCTGGGGCCAACGTCCTGACTTTC. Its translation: CASSFLKDRVFSGANVLTF.

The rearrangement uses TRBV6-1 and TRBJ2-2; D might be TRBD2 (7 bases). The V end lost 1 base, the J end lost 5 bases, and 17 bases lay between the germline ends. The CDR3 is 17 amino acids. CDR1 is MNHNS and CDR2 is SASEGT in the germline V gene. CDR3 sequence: CASSEVGGAGETGELFF. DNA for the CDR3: TGTGCCAGCAGTGAAGTGGGGGGGGCAGGGGAAACCGGGGAGCTGTTTTTT.